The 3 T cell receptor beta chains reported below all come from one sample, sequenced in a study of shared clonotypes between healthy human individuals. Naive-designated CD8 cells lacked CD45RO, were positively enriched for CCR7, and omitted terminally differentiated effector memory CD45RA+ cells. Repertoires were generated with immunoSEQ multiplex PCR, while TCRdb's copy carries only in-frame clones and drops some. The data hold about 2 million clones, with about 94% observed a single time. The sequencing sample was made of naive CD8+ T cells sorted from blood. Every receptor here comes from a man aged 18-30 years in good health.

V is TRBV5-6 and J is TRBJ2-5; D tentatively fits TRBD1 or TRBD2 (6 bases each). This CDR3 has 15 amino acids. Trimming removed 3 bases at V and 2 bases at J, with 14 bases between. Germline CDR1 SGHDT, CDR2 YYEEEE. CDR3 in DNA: TGTGCCAGCAGCTCCGGGGGCTCGTTACAAGAGACCCAGTACTTC. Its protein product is CASSSGGSLQETQYF.

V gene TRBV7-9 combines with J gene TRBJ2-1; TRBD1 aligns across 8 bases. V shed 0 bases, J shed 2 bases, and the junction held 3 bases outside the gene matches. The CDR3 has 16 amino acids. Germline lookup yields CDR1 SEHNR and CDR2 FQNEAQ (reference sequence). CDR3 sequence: CASSLASGGPYNEQFF. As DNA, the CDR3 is TGTGCCAGCAGCTTAGCATCAGGGGGCCCCTACAATGAGCAGTTCTTC.

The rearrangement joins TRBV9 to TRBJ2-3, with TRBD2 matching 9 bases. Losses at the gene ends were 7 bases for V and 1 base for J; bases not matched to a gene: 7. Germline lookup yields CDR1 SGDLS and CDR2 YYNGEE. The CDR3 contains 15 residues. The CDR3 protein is CASSHPSGGTDTQYF. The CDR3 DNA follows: TGTGCCAGCTCCCACCCTAGCGGGGGCACAGATACGCAGTATTTT.